The clone carrying this T cell receptor (beta chain) occurred many times. The data stem from a study of blood T cells in healthy people across ages. The use of a sample-barcoded 5' primer and a J-beta primer mix characterized a second PCR of about 7 to 12 cycles. TCRdb reprocessed the 5' RACE reads via MiXCR and lists one record per CDR3 protein. In the table there are 900,000 to 950,000 distinct CDR3 sequences, 25% to 30% of which are singletons. CDR1 is MNHEY and CDR2 is SMNVEV in the germline V gene (reference sequence). The CDR3 covers 13 residues. Trimming removed 5 bases at V and 3 bases at J, with 11 bases between. These sequences were also reported in another study, on T cells of mothers and their children.

The V gene is TRBV27, the J gene TRBJ2-7; maybe TRBD1 (7 bases). The clonotype originates from a woman between 40 and 50 years old in good health. The sequencing input was blood. DNA for the CDR3: TGTGCCAGCAGTACGGGGGACAGCTACGAGCAGTACTTC. Protein sequence: CASSTGDSYEQYF.